This TCR beta chain was sequenced for a study of T cell responses to AZD1222 COVID-19 vaccine. Study-level findings and limits: Compared with day 0, the breadth and depth of the Spike-specific TCR repertoire rose significantly after two doses of AZD1222. Close to half of all spike-specific TCRs reportedly target regions of the variants that are unmutated.

Generated by immunoSEQ multiplex PCR, the TCRdb table keeps only in-frame clones and is missing some. This sample has some 81,000 clones, with roughly 85% found just once. Trimming took off 0 bases at V and 5 bases at J, with 16 bases between the two ends. The CDR3 spans 16 residues. The germline V gene has CDR1 MNHEY and CDR2 SVGAGI. With respect to this clone: Its cognate antigen is unknown.

The material was peripheral blood, obtained 28 days after the second AZD1222 dose. V usage is TRBV6-5 and J usage is TRBJ1-2, with D unclear. The source of this sequence is an adult who received the AZD1222 COVID-19 vaccine. The CDR3 DNA follows: TGTGCCAGCAGTTACTCGAGATGGACTGTCGGGTATGGCTACACCTTC. It encodes CASSYSRWTVGYGYTF.